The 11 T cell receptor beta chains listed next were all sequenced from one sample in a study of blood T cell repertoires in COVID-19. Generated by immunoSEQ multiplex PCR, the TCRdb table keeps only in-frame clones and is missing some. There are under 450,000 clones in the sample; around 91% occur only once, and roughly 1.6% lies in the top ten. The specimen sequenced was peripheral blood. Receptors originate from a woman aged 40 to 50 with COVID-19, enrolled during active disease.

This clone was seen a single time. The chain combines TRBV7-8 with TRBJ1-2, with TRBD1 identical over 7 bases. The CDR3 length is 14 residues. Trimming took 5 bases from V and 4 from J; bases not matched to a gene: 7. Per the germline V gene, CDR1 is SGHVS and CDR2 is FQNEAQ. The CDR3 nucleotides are TGTGCCAGCAGCCTCAGGGGGGCAGTCTATGGCTACACCTTC. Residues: CASSLRGAVYGYTF.

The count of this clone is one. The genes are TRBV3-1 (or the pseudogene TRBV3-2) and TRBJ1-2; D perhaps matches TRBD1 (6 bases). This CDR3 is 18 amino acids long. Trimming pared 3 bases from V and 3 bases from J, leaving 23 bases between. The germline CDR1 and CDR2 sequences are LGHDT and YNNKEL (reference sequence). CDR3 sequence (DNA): TGTGCCAGCAGCCACGCTTACAGGGTCCGGTTAGCTCACTATGGCTACACCTTC. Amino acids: CASSHAYRVRLAHYGYTF.

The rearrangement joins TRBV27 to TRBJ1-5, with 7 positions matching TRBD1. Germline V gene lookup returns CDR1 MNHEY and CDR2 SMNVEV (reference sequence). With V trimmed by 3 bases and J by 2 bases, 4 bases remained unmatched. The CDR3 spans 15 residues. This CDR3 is CASSFDREGNQPQHF. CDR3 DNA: TGTGCCAGCAGTTTCGACAGGGAGGGCAATCAGCCCCAGCATTTT.

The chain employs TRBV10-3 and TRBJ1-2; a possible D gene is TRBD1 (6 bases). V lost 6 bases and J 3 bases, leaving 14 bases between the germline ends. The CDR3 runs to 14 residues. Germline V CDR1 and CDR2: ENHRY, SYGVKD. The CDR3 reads CAIRVDGGDYGYTF. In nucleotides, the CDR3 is TGTGCCATCAGGGTTGATGGGGGCGACTATGGCTACACCTTC.

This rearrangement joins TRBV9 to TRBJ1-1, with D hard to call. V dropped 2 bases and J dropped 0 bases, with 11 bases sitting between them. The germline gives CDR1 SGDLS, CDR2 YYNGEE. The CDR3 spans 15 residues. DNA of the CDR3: TGTGCCAGCAGCGTCCTTTCGAGTATGAACACTGAAGCTTTCTTT. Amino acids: CASSVLSSMNTEAFF.

DNA of the CDR3: TGTGCCAGCAGTGCGGGGGTATTGGGCTATGGCTACACCTTC. It codes for CASSAGVLGYGYTF. V gene TRBV6-4 combines with J gene TRBJ1-2; possibly TRBD1 for D (5 bases). Germline V lookup: CDR1 MRHNA, CDR2 SNTAGT. CDR3 size: 14 residues. With 4 bases removed from V and 4 bases from J, the gap between germline ends came to 13 bases.

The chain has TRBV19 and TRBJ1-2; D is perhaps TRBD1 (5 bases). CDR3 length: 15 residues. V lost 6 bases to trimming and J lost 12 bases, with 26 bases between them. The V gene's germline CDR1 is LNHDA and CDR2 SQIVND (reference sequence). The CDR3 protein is CASREVGQQPSSDTF. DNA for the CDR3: TGTGCCAGTAGGGAAGTGGGGCAGCAACCAAGCTCGGACACCTTC.

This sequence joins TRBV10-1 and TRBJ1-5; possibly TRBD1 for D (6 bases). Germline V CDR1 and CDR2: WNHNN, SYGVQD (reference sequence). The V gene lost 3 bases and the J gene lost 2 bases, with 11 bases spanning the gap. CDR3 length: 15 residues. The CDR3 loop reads CASSEEGDRNQPQHF. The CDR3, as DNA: TGCGCCAGCAGTGAAGAGGGGGACCGCAATCAGCCCCAGCATTTT.

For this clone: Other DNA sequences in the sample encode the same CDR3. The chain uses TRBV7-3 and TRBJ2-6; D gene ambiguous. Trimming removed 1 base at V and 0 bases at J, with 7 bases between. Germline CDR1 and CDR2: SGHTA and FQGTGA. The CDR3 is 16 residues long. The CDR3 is CASSLRGGSGANVLTF. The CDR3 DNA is TGTGCCAGCAGCTTAAGAGGTGGCTCTGGGGCCAACGTCCTGACTTTC.

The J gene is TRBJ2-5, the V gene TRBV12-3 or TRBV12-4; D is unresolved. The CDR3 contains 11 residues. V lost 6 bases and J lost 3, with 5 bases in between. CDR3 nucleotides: TGTGCCAGCAGACTAAAAGAGACCCAGTACTTC. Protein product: CASRLKETQYF.

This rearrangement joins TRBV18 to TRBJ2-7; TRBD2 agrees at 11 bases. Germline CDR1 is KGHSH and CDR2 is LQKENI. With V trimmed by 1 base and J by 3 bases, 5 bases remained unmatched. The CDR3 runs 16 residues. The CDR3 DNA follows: TGTGCCAGCTCACCACAGGGACTAGCGGTAAACTACGAGCAGTACTTC. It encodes CASSPQGLAVNYEQYF.